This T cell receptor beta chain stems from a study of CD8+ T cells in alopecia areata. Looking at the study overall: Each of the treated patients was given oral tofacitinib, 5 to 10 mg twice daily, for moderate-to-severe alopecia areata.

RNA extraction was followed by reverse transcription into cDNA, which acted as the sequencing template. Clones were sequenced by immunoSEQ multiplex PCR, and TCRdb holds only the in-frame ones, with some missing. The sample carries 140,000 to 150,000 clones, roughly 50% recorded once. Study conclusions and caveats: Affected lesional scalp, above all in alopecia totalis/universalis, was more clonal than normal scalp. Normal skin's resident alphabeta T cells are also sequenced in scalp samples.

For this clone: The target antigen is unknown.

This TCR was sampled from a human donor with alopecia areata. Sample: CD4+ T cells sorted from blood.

CDR3 protein: CASSGGSEQFF. The CDR3 bases are TGTGCCAGCAGTGGAGGCAGTGAGCAGTTCTTC. The genes are TRBV2 and TRBJ2-1; D is ambiguous. CDR1 is SNHLY, CDR2 FYNNEI, per germline. CDR3 size: 11 residues. V shed 4 bases and J shed 9 bases, with 7 bases lying between them.